Reported below is one T cell receptor (beta chain). Germline CDR1 is SGDLS and CDR2 is YYNGEE. V lost 3 bases and J lost 6, with 4 bases in between. The CDR3 is made up of 12 amino acids. The data originate from a study of T cell responses to AZD1222 COVID-19 vaccine. TCRdb's table, derived via immunoSEQ multiplex PCR, lists solely in-frame clones and lacks some. Among more than 70,000 clones listed, approximately 89% were seen once. The sample here was peripheral blood, taken on day 0 of AZD1222 vaccination. The chain combines TRBV9 with TRBJ1-6, with D hard to call. This receptor was identified in an adult in good health. CDR3 in DNA: TGTGCCAGCAGCGACCTTAATTCACCCCTCCACTTT. Its protein is CASSDLNSPLHF.